This record covers a single T cell receptor (beta chain). Assay: immunoSEQ multiplex PCR; the TCRdb copy retains only in-frame clones and omits some. The sample holds about 370,000 clones, around 87% seen once. Germline V gene sequence: CDR1 MDHEN, CDR2 SYDVKM. V was cut by 2 bases and J by 2 bases, with 14 bases left in between. This CDR3 is built from 16 residues. The data were taken from a study of blood T cell repertoires in COVID-19. Study-level information: The analysed material was cDNA or gDNA that came from T cells, B-cell-depleted T cells, or PBMCs.

This TCR was recovered from a man aged 18 to 30 who had recovered from COVID-19. The sample consisted of PBMCs or T cells enriched from blood (not recorded which). The V call is TRBV28, the J call TRBJ2-3; D uncertain. This CDR3 is CASSLGWAGLTDTQYF. DNA of the CDR3: TGTGCCAGCAGTTTAGGATGGGCTGGGCTCACAGATACGCAGTATTTT.